The 21 T cell receptor beta chains below all came from one sample that was sequenced in a study of OX40 agonist ivuxolimab in advanced cancers. Receptors were amplified or captured by the immunoSEQ multiplex PCR assay. As stored in TCRdb, this immuneACCESS dataset retains in-frame rearrangements with V and J assigned. A fraction of the clones does not appear; measured against another copy, unresolved V genes explain less than half of the discrepancy, and the remainder lacks a known reason. The sample table shows approximately 20,000 clones, and approximately 77% are seen once. The top ten constitute 18% of the sample. Sequencing was performed on CD4+ or CD8+ T cells sorted from blood, taken in a trial of the OX40 agonist ivuxolimab. All receptors derive from an adult with an advanced solid tumor such as melanoma, head and neck, liver or kidney cancer.

This chain uses TRBV28 with TRBJ2-5, with D uncertain. This CDR3 is built from 14 residues. The germline CDR1 and CDR2 sequences are MDHEN and SYDVKM. Trimming pared 10 bases from V and 1 base from J, leaving 16 bases between. DNA for the CDR3: TGTGCCAACTACAAGGGAAGGGCCCAAGAGACCCAGTACTTC. Its translation: CANYKGRAQETQYF.

The V call is TRBV19, the J call TRBJ2-3; D is uncertain. This CDR3 is built from 13 residues. The germline CDR1 and CDR2 sequences are LNHDA and SQIVND (reference sequence). Trimming removed 3 bases at V and 6 bases at J, with 10 bases between. In DNA, the CDR3 is TGTGCCAGTAGTATGTTGAGCCCCGATACGCAGTATTTT. Protein product: CASSMLSPDTQYF.

V and J are TRBV19 and TRBJ1-5, with 9 bases fitting TRBD1. The CDR3 is 17 amino acids. In germline, CDR1 is LNHDA, CDR2 SQIVND (reference sequence). Losses at the gene ends were 5 bases for V and 0 bases for J; bases not matched to a gene: 8. The CDR3 sequence is CASSSWTGAYSNQPQHF. In DNA, the CDR3 is TGTGCCAGTAGTTCCTGGACAGGGGCTTATAGCAATCAGCCCCAGCATTTT.

The chain couples TRBV5-1 to TRBJ2-3; 7 bases map to TRBD2. The CDR3 spans 15 residues. Germline CDR1 and CDR2: SGHRS and YFSETQ. The ends lost 4 bases at V and 1 base at J; junction bases unmatched: 6. This CDR3 is CASSAASGGTDTQYF. The CDR3, as DNA: TGCGCCAGCAGCGCCGCTAGCGGAGGCACAGATACGCAGTATTTT.

This sequence joins TRBV27 and TRBJ1-4; D is unresolved. CDR1 is MNHEY, CDR2 SMNVEV, per germline (reference sequence). V gave up 8 bases and J gave up 0 bases, with 13 bases separating them. The CDR3 spans 15 residues. The CDR3 here is CASYLSGTTNEKLFF. The CDR3, as DNA: TGTGCCAGCTACTTGTCGGGAACAACTAATGAAAAACTGTTTTTT.

This clone was detected a few times. This rearrangement joins TRBV5-8 to TRBJ2-7, with D perhaps matching TRBD1 (5 bases). Deletions cut 1 base from V and 5 bases from J, with 13 bases between. Per the germline V gene, CDR1 is SGHTS and CDR2 is YDEGEE. CDR3 length: 14 residues. This chain's CDR3 is CASSLRGSRNEQYF. CDR3 bases: TGTGCCAGCAGCTTGAGGGGTAGCAGGAACGAGCAGTACTTC.

The rearrangement links TRBV4-1 to TRBJ1-2; perhaps TRBD1 as D (5 bases). V was trimmed by 1 base and J by 3 bases, leaving 12 bases between them. CDR1 is MGHRA and CDR2 is YSYEKL in the germline V gene. The CDR3 totals 15 residues. The CDR3 DNA reads as TGCGCCAGCAGCCAAGTGGGGGGAACTGACTATGGCTACACCTTC. This encodes CASSQVGGTDYGYTF.

This rearrangement joins TRBV28 to TRBJ2-5, with TRBD1 identical over 10 bases. This CDR3 has 13 residues. From germline, CDR1 is MDHEN and CDR2 SYDVKM. V shed 7 bases, J shed 3 bases, and the junction held 2 bases outside the gene matches. The CDR3 DNA is TGTGCCAGCATCGGACAGGGGGAAGAGACCCAGTACTTC. It translates to CASIGQGEETQYF.

The chain uses TRBV27 and TRBJ2-5; the D is unclear. The CDR3 covers 16 residues. Trimming shortened V by 5 bases and J by 4 bases, and 20 bases separated the two germline ends. Germline V CDR1 and CDR2: MNHEY, SMNVEV (reference sequence). CDR3 sequence (DNA): TGTGCCAGCAGTCCGTCCCCTCTCCTAGTTATAGAGACCCAGTACTTC. Translated: CASSPSPLLVIETQYF.

This clone was detected a few times. V is TRBV4-1 and J is TRBJ2-7; D is unresolved. Trimming left V 1 base short and J 3 bases short, with 7 bases between. The CDR3 has 13 amino acids. Per germline, CDR1 MGHRA and CDR2 YSYEKL. CDR3 residues: CASSQVGDYEQYF. The CDR3 nucleotides are TGCGCCAGCAGCCAAGTCGGAGACTACGAGCAGTACTTC.

The CDR3 bases are TGCAGCGTTGTGGCCAGGGAGAACACTGAAGCTTTCTTT. Translating gives CSVVARENTEAFF. V usage is TRBV29-1 and J usage is TRBJ1-1, with D possibly TRBD1 on 5 matching bases. Germline V lookup: CDR1 SQVTM, CDR2 ANQGSEA. The CDR3 consists of 13 residues. Trimming shortened V by 4 bases and J by 1 base, and 10 bases separated the two germline ends.

The chain employs TRBV19 and TRBJ2-5, with a tentative D call TRBD2 (5 bases). V was trimmed by 9 bases and J by 1 base, leaving 12 bases between them. The V gene's germline CDR1 is LNHDA and CDR2 SQIVND (reference sequence). The CDR3 has 13 residues. CDR3: CASRRRGQETQYF. CDR3 coding DNA: TGTGCCAGCCGCCGACGGGGCCAAGAGACCCAGTACTTC.

The V and J genes are TRBV9 and TRBJ2-3; D is unresolved. Between the trimmed V and J ends, which lost 0 bases and 6 bases, there was a span of 11 bases. The germline V gene has CDR1 SGDLS and CDR2 YYNGEE. The CDR3 is made up of 14 amino acids. The CDR3 region is CASSVVPFKDTQYF. CDR3 sequence (DNA): TGTGCCAGCAGCGTAGTCCCCTTTAAGGATACGCAGTATTTT.

This chain links TRBV2 with TRBJ2-7; 9 bases are a match to TRBD2. The CDR3 sequence is 15 residues long. Germline CDR1 and CDR2: SNHLY and FYNNEI. The V gene end was trimmed by 6 bases and the J gene end by 3 bases; junction bases not matched to a gene: 9. The CDR3 sequence is CASSSPGTSRYEQYF. The DNA of the CDR3 is TGTGCCAGCAGCTCCCCCGGGACTAGCCGCTACGAGCAGTACTTC.

The genes are TRBV4-1 and TRBJ2-7; the match to TRBD2 covers 7 bases. Germline V lookup: CDR1 MGHRA, CDR2 YSYEKL. J gave up 2 bases and V 0 bases, and 4 bases lay outside the gene matches. CDR3 length: 15 residues. DNA of the CDR3: TGCGCCAGCAGCCAAGAATGGCGGGAGACCTACGAGCAGTACTTC. Translated, it gives CASSQEWRETYEQYF.

The V gene is TRBV5-4, the J gene TRBJ2-1; tentatively, D is TRBD2 (5 bases). This CDR3 contains 11 residues. Germline V CDR1 and CDR2: SGHNT, YYREEE (reference sequence). Trimming left V 6 bases short and J 9 bases short, with 10 bases between. CDR3 protein: CASNFGIEQFF. CDR3 nucleotides: TGTGCCAGCAACTTCGGGATTGAGCAGTTCTTC. Together with reference TRBV5-4 and TRBJ2-1, the CDR3 gives the full variable domain: ETGVTQSPTHLIKTRGQQVTLRCSSQSGHNTVSWYQQALGQGPQFIFQYYREEENGRGNFPPRFSGLQFPNYSSELNVNALELDDSALYLCASNFGIEQFFGPGTRLTVL.

By sample share, this clone is medium-sized. The chain employs TRBV19 and TRBJ1-3; D gene ambiguous. Per the germline V gene, CDR1 is LNHDA and CDR2 is SQIVND (reference sequence). This CDR3 comprises 16 residues. V lost 3 bases to trimming and J lost 0 bases, with 12 bases between them. This CDR3 reads CASSMGGAVSGNTIYF. CDR3 DNA: TGTGCCAGTAGTATGGGCGGAGCAGTCTCTGGAAACACCATATATTTT.

A single count supports this clone. The V and J genes are TRBV5-1 and TRBJ1-6; 8 bases agree with TRBD1. Losses at the gene ends were 1 base for V and 9 bases for J; bases not matched to a gene: 6. Germline lookup yields CDR1 SGHRS and CDR2 YFSETQ. This CDR3 has 15 residues. CDR3 in DNA: TGCGCCAGCAGCTTGAGTACAGGGGGGCCTTCACCCCTCCACTTT. Protein sequence: CASSLSTGGPSPLHF.

This chain links TRBV19 with TRBJ2-2; TRBD1 might be the D (6 bases). The V end lost 1 base, the J end lost 6 bases, and 12 bases lay between the germline ends. CDR1 is LNHDA, CDR2 SQIVND, per germline (reference sequence). This CDR3 is 15 amino acids long. The CDR3 sequence: CASSIVGGWAGELFF. The CDR3 bases are TGTGCCAGTAGTATAGTTGGGGGCTGGGCCGGGGAGCTGTTTTTT.

The V gene is TRBV28, the J gene TRBJ1-1, with no clear D. CDR1 is MDHEN and CDR2 is SYDVKM in the germline V gene. Between the trimmed V and J ends, which lost 4 bases and 6 bases, there was a span of 12 bases. The CDR3 extends over 13 amino acids. For the CDR3, the DNA is TGTGCCAGCAGTTCCAGAGTGGGCCCTGAAGCTTTCTTT. Translated: CASSSRVGPEAFF.

The V call is TRBV5-6, the J call TRBJ2-7, with D possibly TRBD1 on 6 matching bases. The CDR3 runs to 14 residues. The germline V gene encodes CDR1 SGHDT and CDR2 YYEEEE. V lost 4 bases, J lost 5 bases, and 16 bases lay in between. CDR3 bases: TGTGCCAGCAGCCTCCACAGGGAAACCCACGAGCAGTACTTC. Translated, it gives CASSLHRETHEQYF.